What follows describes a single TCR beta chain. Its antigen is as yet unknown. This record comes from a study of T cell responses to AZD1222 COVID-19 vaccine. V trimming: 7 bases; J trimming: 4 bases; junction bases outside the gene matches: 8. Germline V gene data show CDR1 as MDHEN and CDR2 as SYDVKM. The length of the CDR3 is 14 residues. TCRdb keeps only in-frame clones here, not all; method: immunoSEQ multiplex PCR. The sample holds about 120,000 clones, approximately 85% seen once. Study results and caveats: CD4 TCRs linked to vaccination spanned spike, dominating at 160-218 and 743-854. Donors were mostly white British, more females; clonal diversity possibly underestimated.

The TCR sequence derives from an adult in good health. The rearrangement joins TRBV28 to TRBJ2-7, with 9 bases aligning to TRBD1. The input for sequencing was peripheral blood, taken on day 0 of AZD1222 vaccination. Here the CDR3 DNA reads TGTGCCAGCAAGGTAACGGGACAGGGATACGAGCAGTACTTC. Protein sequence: CASKVTGQGYEQYF.